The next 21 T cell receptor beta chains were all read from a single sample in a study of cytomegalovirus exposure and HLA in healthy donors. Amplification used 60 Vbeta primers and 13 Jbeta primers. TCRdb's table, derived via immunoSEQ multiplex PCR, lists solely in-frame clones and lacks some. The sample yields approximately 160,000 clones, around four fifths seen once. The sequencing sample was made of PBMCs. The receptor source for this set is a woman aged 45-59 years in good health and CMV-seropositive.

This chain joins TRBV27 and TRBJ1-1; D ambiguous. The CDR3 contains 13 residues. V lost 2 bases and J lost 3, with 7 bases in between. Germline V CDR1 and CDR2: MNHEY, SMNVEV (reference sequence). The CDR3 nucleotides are TGTGCCAGCAGTTTAAAGAGTTACACTGAAGCTTTCTTT. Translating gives CASSLKSYTEAFF.

CDR3 sequence (DNA): TGCGCCAGCAGCCAAGATGCTTGGTCGGTGCAAGAGACCCAGTACTTC. Translating it yields CASSQDAWSVQETQYF. The chain has TRBV4-3 and TRBJ2-5, with D unresolved. V was cut by 0 bases and J by 2 bases, with 13 bases left in between. The germline V gene encodes CDR1 LGHNA and CDR2 YSLEER. This CDR3 has 16 residues.

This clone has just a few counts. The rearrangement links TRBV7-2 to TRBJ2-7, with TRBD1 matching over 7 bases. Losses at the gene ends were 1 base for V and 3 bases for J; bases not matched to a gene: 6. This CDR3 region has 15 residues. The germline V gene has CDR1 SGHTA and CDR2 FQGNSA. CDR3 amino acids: CASSLEQGFFYEQYF. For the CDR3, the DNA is TGTGCCAGCAGCTTAGAACAGGGGTTTTTCTACGAGCAGTACTTC.

The chain's CDR3 is CASGHNNEQFF. As DNA, the CDR3 is TGTGCTAGCGGCCATAACAATGAGCAGTTCTTC. The rearrangement joins TRBV7-7 to TRBJ2-1, with D maybe TRBD2 (6 bases). This CDR3 has 11 residues. Germline loops: CDR1 SSHAT, CDR2 FNYEAQ (reference sequence).

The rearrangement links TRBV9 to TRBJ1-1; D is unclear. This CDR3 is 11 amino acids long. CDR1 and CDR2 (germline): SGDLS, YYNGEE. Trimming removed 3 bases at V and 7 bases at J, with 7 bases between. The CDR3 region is CASSEHSEAFF. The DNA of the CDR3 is TGTGCCAGCAGCGAGCACAGTGAAGCTTTCTTT.

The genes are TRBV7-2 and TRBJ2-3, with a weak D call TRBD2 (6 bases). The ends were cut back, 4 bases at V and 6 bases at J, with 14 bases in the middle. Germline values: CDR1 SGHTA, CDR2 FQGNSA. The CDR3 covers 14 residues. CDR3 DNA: TGTGCCAGCAGCTCTAGACTAGATAGCGATACGCAGTATTTT. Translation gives CASSSRLDSDTQYF. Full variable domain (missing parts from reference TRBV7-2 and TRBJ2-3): GAGVSQSPSNKVTEKGKDVELRCDPISGHTALYWYRQSLGQGLEFLIYFQGNSAPDKSGLPSDRFSAERTGGSVSTLTIQRTQQEDSAVYLCASSSRLDSDTQYFGPGTRLTVL.

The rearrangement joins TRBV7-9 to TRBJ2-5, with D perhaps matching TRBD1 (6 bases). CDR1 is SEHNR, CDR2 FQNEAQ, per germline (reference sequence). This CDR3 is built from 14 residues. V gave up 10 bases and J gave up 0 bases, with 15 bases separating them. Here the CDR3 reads CAIRQAQNQETQYF. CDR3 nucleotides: TGTGCCATCCGACAGGCCCAGAACCAAGAGACCCAGTACTTC.

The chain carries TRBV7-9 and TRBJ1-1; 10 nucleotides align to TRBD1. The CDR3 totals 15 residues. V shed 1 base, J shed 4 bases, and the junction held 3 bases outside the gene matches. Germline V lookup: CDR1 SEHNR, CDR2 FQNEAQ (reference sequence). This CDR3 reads CASSLGDRGFTEAFF. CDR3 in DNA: TGTGCCAGCAGCTTAGGGGACAGGGGCTTCACTGAAGCTTTCTTT.

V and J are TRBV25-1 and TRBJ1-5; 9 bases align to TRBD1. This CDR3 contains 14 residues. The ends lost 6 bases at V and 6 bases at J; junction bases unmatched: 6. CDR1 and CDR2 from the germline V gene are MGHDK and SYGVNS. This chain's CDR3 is CASSGQGSSQPQHF. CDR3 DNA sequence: TGTGCCAGCAGCGGACAGGGGTCGAGTCAGCCCCAGCATTTT.

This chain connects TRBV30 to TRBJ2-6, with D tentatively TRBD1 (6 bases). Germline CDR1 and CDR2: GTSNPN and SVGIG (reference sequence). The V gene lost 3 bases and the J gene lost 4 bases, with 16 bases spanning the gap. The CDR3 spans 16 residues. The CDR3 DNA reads TGTGCCTGGAGAGCAGCCGGGACACCCGGGGCCAACGTCCTGACTTTC. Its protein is CAWRAAGTPGANVLTF. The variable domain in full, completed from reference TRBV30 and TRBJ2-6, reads SQTIHQWPATLVQPVGSPLSLECTVEGTSNPNLYWYRQAAGRGLQLLFYSVGIGQISSEVPQNLSASRPQDRQFILSSKKLLLSDSGFYLCAWRAAGTPGANVLTFGAGSRLTVL.

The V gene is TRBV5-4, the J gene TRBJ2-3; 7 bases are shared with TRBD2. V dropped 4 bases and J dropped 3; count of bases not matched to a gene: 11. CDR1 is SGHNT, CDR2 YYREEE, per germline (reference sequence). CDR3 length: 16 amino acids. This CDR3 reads CASSPSGGGITDTQYF. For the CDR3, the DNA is TGTGCCAGCAGCCCGAGCGGCGGGGGTATAACAGATACGCAGTATTTT.

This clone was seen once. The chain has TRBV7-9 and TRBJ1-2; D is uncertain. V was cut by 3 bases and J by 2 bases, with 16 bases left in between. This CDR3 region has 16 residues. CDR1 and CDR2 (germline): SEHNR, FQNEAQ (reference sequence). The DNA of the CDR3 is TGTGCCAGCAGCTTCACCGGGGAGGGCAGAAACTATGGCTACACCTTC. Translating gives CASSFTGEGRNYGYTF.

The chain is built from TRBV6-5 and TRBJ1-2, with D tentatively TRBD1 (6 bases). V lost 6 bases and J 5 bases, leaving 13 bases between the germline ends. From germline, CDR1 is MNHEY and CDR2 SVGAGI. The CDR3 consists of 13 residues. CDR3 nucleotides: TGTGCCAGCAGATCCGACAGGAGGTATGGCTACACCTTC. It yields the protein CASRSDRRYGYTF.

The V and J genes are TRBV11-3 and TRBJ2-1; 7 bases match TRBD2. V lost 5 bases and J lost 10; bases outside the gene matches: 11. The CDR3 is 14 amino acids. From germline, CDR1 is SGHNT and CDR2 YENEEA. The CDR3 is CASSARDYPGEQFF. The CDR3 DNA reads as TGTGCCAGCAGCGCCCGGGACTACCCCGGGGAGCAGTTCTTC.

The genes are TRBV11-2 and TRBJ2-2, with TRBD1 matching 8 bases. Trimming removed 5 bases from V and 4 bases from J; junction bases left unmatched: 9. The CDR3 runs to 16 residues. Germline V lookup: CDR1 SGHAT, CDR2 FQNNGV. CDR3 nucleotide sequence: TGTGCCAGCAGCCTGCAGGGGGCAGTAATCACCGGGGAGCTGTTTTTT. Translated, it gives CASSLQGAVITGELFF. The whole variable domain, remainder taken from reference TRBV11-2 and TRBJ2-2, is EAGVAQSPRYKIIEKRQSVAFWCNPISGHATLYWYQQILGQGPKLLIQFQNNGVVDDSQLPKDRFSAERLKGVDSTLKIQPAKLEDSAVYLCASSLQGAVITGELFFGEGSRLTVL.

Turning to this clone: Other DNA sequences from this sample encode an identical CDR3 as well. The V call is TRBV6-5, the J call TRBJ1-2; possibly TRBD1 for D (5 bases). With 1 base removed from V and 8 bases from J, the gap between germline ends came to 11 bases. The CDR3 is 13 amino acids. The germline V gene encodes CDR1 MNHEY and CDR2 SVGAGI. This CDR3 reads CASSYLGAPGYTF. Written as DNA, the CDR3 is TGTGCCAGCAGTTACTTAGGGGCTCCCGGCTACACCTTC.

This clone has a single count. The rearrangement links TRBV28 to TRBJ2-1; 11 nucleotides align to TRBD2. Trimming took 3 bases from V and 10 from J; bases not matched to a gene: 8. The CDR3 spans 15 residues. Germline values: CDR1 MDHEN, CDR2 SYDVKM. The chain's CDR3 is CASSLGLAGGWEQFF. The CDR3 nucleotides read TGTGCCAGCAGTTTGGGGCTAGCGGGGGGTTGGGAGCAGTTCTTC.

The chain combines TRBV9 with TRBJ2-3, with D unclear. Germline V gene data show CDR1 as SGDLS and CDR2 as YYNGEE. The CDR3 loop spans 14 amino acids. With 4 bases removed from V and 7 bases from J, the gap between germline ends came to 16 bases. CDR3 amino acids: CASSPGGASHTQYF. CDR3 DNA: TGTGCCAGCAGCCCCGGCGGCGCCTCTCATACGCAGTATTTT.

As DNA, the CDR3 is TGTGCCATCAGTGAGTCAGGCGTGAGGAGCTCCTATAATTCACCCCTCCACTTT. It codes for CAISESGVRSSYNSPLHF. V gene TRBV10-3 combines with J gene TRBJ1-6, with D hard to call. V shed 0 bases and J shed 0 bases, with 12 bases lying between them. CDR1 and CDR2 (germline): ENHRY, SYGVKD. This CDR3 region has 18 residues.

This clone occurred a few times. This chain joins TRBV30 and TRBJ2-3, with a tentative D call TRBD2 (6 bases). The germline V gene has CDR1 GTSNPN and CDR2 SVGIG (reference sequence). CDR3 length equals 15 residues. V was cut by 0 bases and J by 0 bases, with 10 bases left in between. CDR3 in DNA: TGTGCCTGGAGTGTACTCGGAGGGAGCACAGATACGCAGTATTTT. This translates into CAWSVLGGSTDTQYF.

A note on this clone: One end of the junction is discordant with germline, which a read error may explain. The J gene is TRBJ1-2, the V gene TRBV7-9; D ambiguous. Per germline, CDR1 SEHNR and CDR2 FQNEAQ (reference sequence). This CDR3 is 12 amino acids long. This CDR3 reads CSSSLTGYGYTF. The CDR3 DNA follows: TGTTCCAGCAGCTTGACGGGCTATGGCTACACCTTC.